This passage covers 27 T cell receptor beta chains from one sample sequenced in a study of cytomegalovirus exposure and HLA in healthy donors. Researchers ran the PCR with 60 Vbeta and 13 Jbeta primers. The method was immunoSEQ multiplex PCR; TCRdb's version includes in-frame clones alone and lacks a portion of them. The sample includes fewer than 200,000 clones, over 75% seen only once; the top ten take about 1%. The sample taken for sequencing was PBMCs. These receptors were collected from a woman between 45 and 65 years old in good health and CMV-seropositive.

The genes are TRBV7-2 and TRBJ1-5; possible D gene TRBD1, 5 bases. From germline, CDR1 is SGHTA and CDR2 FQGNSA. This CDR3 spans 15 amino acids. The V gene lost 2 bases and the J gene lost 6 bases, with 14 bases spanning the gap. The CDR3 protein is CASSLRAGYSQPQHF. The CDR3 nucleotides read TGTGCCAGCAGCTTAAGGGCAGGGTACAGTCAGCCCCAGCATTTT. Together with reference TRBV7-2 and TRBJ1-5, the CDR3 gives the full variable domain: GAGVSQSPSNKVTEKGKDVELRCDPISGHTALYWYRQSLGQGLEFLIYFQGNSAPDKSGLPSDRFSAERTGGSVSTLTIQRTQQEDSAVYLCASSLRAGYSQPQHFGDGTRLSIL.

This clone has a single count. This chain uses TRBV6-5 with TRBJ1-2; 9 bases fit TRBD1. Trimming removed 4 bases from V and 2 bases from J; junction bases left unmatched: 5. The CDR3 covers 15 residues. Germline CDR1 is MNHEY and CDR2 is SVGAGI. The CDR3: CASSLTGTGNYGYTF. The CDR3 DNA is TGTGCCAGCAGTTTAACCGGGACAGGGAACTATGGCTACACCTTC.

This chain links TRBV19 with TRBJ2-3, with D tentatively TRBD2 (5 bases). The V and J ends lost 3 bases and 5 bases respectively, with 6 bases between them. Germline CDR1 reads LNHDA; CDR2 reads SQIVND (reference sequence). The CDR3 covers 12 residues. The CDR3 here is CASSIEGDTQYF. CDR3 nucleotide sequence: TGTGCCAGTAGTATCGAGGGAGATACGCAGTATTTT.

V is TRBV28 and J is TRBJ1-2; TRBD1 matches 7 bases. The germline gives CDR1 MDHEN, CDR2 SYDVKM. The CDR3 is 13 amino acids. Trimming cost V 5 bases and J 7 bases; bases outside gene matches: 7. The CDR3 nucleotides read TGTGCCAGCAGTCGAGGGGGCGTCGGTGGCTACACCTTC. It is translated as CASSRGGVGGYTF.

This clone was seen a single time. V and J are TRBV2 and TRBJ2-7, with D hard to call. Trimming took 3 bases from V and 0 from J, leaving 9 bases between them. The CDR3 has 14 amino acids. Germline lookup yields CDR1 SNHLY and CDR2 FYNNEI. The CDR3 DNA reads TGTGCCAGCAGTGATGGCGGAAGCTCCTACGAGCAGTACTTC. Amino acids: CASSDGGSSYEQYF.

The count of this clone is one. The chain combines TRBV29-1 with TRBJ1-1; D might be TRBD1 (5 bases). The germline V and J ends were trimmed by 5 bases and 3 bases, with 19 bases remaining between them. The CDR3 has 15 residues. Germline CDR1 SQVTM, CDR2 ANQGSEA. This chain's CDR3 is CSVLGGRGTDTEAFF. CDR3 DNA sequence: TGCAGCGTTTTGGGGGGACGAGGTACAGACACTGAAGCTTTCTTT.

Ten or more counts support this clone. The chain uses TRBV2 and TRBJ1-1; D perhaps matches TRBD1 (5 bases). The germline V gene has CDR1 SNHLY and CDR2 FYNNEI. The CDR3 has 14 amino acids. The V gene lost 6 bases and the J gene lost 1 base, with 12 bases spanning the gap. The CDR3 DNA follows: TGTGCCAGCAGCGCCCAGGGCCCGAACACTGAAGCTTTCTTT. Its translation: CASSAQGPNTEAFF.

The chain carries TRBV6-5 and TRBJ2-3; 12 bases map to TRBD2. CDR1 and CDR2 from the germline V gene are MNHEY and SVGAGI. The ends lost 2 bases at V and 3 bases at J; junction bases unmatched: 3. The CDR3 has 16 amino acids. CDR3 in amino acids: CASSYTGLAGTDTQYF. The CDR3 DNA follows: TGTGCCAGCAGTTACACTGGACTAGCGGGAACAGATACGCAGTATTTT.

The chain combines TRBV5-1 with TRBJ2-1, with a possible D match to TRBD1 (6 bases). V lost 4 bases, J lost 8 bases, and 10 bases lay in between. The germline gives CDR1 SGHRS, CDR2 YFSETQ. The CDR3 covers 12 residues. The CDR3 sequence is CASSTTGYEQFF. The CDR3 nucleotides are TGCGCCAGCAGCACAACAGGGTATGAGCAGTTCTTC. Using reference TRBV5-1 and TRBJ2-1 for the parts outside the CDR3, the full variable domain is KAGVTQTPRYLIKTRGQQVTLSCSPISGHRSVSWYQQTPGQGLQFLFEYFSETQRNKGNFPGRFSGRQFSNSRSEMNVSTLELGDSALYLCASSTTGYEQFFGPGTRLTVL.

This chain links TRBV18 with TRBJ2-1; possibly TRBD1 for D (5 bases). This CDR3 comprises 12 residues. In germline, CDR1 is KGHSH, CDR2 LQKENI. V lost 8 bases and J lost 7, with 12 bases in between. CDR3 bases: TGTGCCAGCGTTCGACAGAGGAATGAGCAGTTCTTC. Protein sequence: CASVRQRNEQFF.

J is TRBJ2-5 and V is TRBV18, with 10 positions matching TRBD2. The CDR3 is 15 amino acids. Germline values: CDR1 KGHSH, CDR2 LQKENI. The V segment lost 2 bases and the J segment 5 bases; nucleotides outside the gene matches: 5. The CDR3 is CASSPTSGTRETQYF. DNA of the CDR3: TGTGCCAGCTCACCAACTAGCGGGACCAGGGAGACCCAGTACTTC.

The V and J genes are TRBV4-3 and TRBJ2-1; 10 bases map to TRBD2. Germline loops: CDR1 LGHNA, CDR2 YSLEER. The CDR3 is 16 residues long. The junction had 7 bases not matched to a gene; V was cut back by 0 bases and J by 8 bases. Written as DNA, the CDR3 is TGCGCCAGCAGCCAAGAGGAATCTAGCGGGGGATATGAGCAGTTCTTC. This codes for CASSQEESSGGYEQFF.

This clone was counted a single time. The chain is built from TRBV5-1 and TRBJ2-3; D ambiguous. This CDR3 region has 13 residues. Trimming stripped 3 bases from V and 1 base from J, with 6 bases between. Germline loops: CDR1 SGHRS, CDR2 YFSETQ. This chain's CDR3 is CASSSQGTDTQYF. The CDR3, as DNA: TGCGCCAGCAGCTCGCAGGGCACAGATACGCAGTATTTT.

In DNA form, the CDR3 reads TGTGCCAGCAGTTTATCGAGGGTTGGGAACACTGAAGCTTTCTTT. Translation: CASSLSRVGNTEAFF. The chain uses TRBV27 and TRBJ1-1; no firm D call. This CDR3 has 15 residues. Trimming shortened V by 0 bases and J by 1 base, and 9 bases separated the two germline ends. The germline CDR1 and CDR2 sequences are MNHEY and SMNVEV (reference sequence).

The chain combines TRBV6-5 with TRBJ2-7; the D gene is possibly TRBD1 (6 bases). Trimming left V 6 bases short and J 3 bases short, with 18 bases between. Looked up from germline, CDR1 is MNHEY and CDR2 is SVGAGI. The CDR3 extends over 15 amino acids. CDR3 loop: CASSETGFGGYEQYF. The CDR3 DNA is TGTGCCAGCAGCGAAACAGGGTTTGGAGGCTACGAGCAGTACTTC.

This clone has just a few counts. This chain links TRBV9 with TRBJ1-1; perhaps TRBD1 as D (6 bases). CDR3 size: 14 residues. Trimming shortened V by 0 bases and J by 4 bases, and 10 bases separated the two germline ends. Germline assignment: CDR1 SGDLS and CDR2 YYNGEE. CDR3 bases: TGTGCCAGCAGCGTAGGGGGGGGGCCCACTGAAGCTTTCTTT. This sequence encodes CASSVGGGPTEAFF.

The V call is TRBV6-1, the J call TRBJ2-7; a weak D match, TRBD1 (6 bases). Trimming took off 7 bases at V and 4 bases at J, with 17 bases between the two ends. There are 14 residues in the CDR3. Per the germline V gene, CDR1 is MNHNS and CDR2 is SASEGT. CDR3 amino acids: CASNPRGTGYEQYF. CDR3 sequence (DNA): TGTGCCAGCAACCCCAGGGGAACGGGGTACGAGCAGTACTTC.

With regard to this clone: The sample has other DNA sequences that encode this CDR3 too. The rearrangement links TRBV7-2 to TRBJ2-5; D remains ambiguous. Germline CDR1 and CDR2: SGHTA and FQGNSA. V lost 1 base, J lost 5 bases, and 5 bases lay in between. The CDR3 has 12 amino acids. CDR3 protein: CASSLVRETQYF. The CDR3 DNA reads as TGTGCCAGCAGCTTAGTCCGGGAGACCCAGTACTTC. Looking up the rest from reference TRBV7-2 and TRBJ2-5 gives the full variable domain: GAGVSQSPSNKVTEKGKDVELRCDPISGHTALYWYRQSLGQGLEFLIYFQGNSAPDKSGLPSDRFSAERTGGSVSTLTIQRTQQEDSAVYLCASSLVRETQYFGPGTRLLVL.

This clone came up once. The chain joins TRBV10-2 to TRBJ2-3, with a tentative D call TRBD1 (5 bases). The CDR3 sequence is 16 residues long. V was cut by 6 bases and J by 0 bases, with 16 bases left in between. CDR1 is WSHSY, CDR2 SAAADI, per germline. The CDR3 protein is CASRSGALSSTDTQYF. Written as DNA, the CDR3 is TGCGCCAGCAGAAGTGGGGCTCTCTCTAGCACAGATACGCAGTATTTT.

This clone was detected only a few times. This CDR3 is CASSAPYTEAFF. In DNA form, the CDR3 reads TGCGCCAGCAGTGCCCCCTACACTGAAGCTTTCTTT. This rearrangement joins TRBV10-2 to TRBJ1-1; D is unclear. V lost 4 bases and J 3 bases, leaving 6 bases between the germline ends. The germline CDR1 and CDR2 sequences are WSHSY and SAAADI. The CDR3 is 12 residues long.

This clone was observed once. The chain is built from TRBV19 and TRBJ2-1; D is perhaps TRBD2 (5 bases). V lost 5 bases, J lost 9 bases, and 11 bases lay in between. Germline CDR1 is LNHDA and CDR2 is SQIVND (reference sequence). The CDR3 length is 12 residues. The CDR3 is CASSPRGGEQFF. CDR3 sequence (DNA): TGTGCCAGTAGTCCTCGGGGTGGTGAGCAGTTCTTC.

This chain joins TRBV27 and TRBJ2-1; 7 positions agree with TRBD2. The V gene's germline CDR1 is MNHEY and CDR2 SMNVEV (reference sequence). V gave up 5 bases and J gave up 0 bases; unmatched junction bases: 4. This CDR3 has 15 amino acids. CDR3 amino acids: CASSLAVSSYNEQFF. DNA for the CDR3: TGTGCCAGCAGTCTAGCGGTTAGCTCCTACAATGAGCAGTTCTTC.

The chain carries TRBV5-4 and TRBJ1-1, with D possibly being TRBD1 (5 bases). V was pared by 7 bases and J by 1 base, with 14 bases between. This CDR3 region has 14 residues. Germline CDR1 and CDR2: SGHNT and YYREEE (reference sequence). The CDR3: CASEILTENTEAFF. The CDR3, as DNA: TGTGCCAGCGAAATATTGACAGAGAACACTGAAGCTTTCTTT.

V and J are TRBV6-1 and TRBJ1-2, with unresolved D. CDR1 is MNHNS and CDR2 is SASEGT in the germline V gene. The CDR3 totals 12 residues. V lost 8 bases and J lost 4, with 11 bases in between. The CDR3 here is CASGQESYGYTF. The DNA for the CDR3 is TGTGCCAGCGGGCAGGAAAGCTATGGCTACACCTTC.

The chain combines TRBV27 with TRBJ1-2; TRBD1 matches at 8 bases. Trimming cost V 0 bases and J 4 bases; bases outside gene matches: 7. Germline CDR1 is MNHEY and CDR2 is SMNVEV (reference sequence). The CDR3 runs 16 residues. The CDR3 reads CASSLSGGQGLYGYTF. In DNA form, the CDR3 reads TGTGCCAGCAGTTTATCCGGCGGACAGGGCCTCTATGGCTACACCTTC.

In this sample, this clone turned up once. The V gene is TRBV5-1, the J gene TRBJ1-1, with 12 bases aligning to TRBD1. Trimming at V came to 4 bases and at J to 0 bases, leaving 4 bases not matched to a gene. CDR3 length equals 16 residues. CDR1 is SGHRS and CDR2 is YFSETQ in the germline V gene. The CDR3 is CASSIGTGGLNTEAFF. As DNA, the CDR3 is TGCGCCAGCAGCATCGGGACAGGGGGCCTGAACACTGAAGCTTTCTTT.

CDR3 loop: CATRFDTEAFF. In DNA, the CDR3 is TGTGCCACCCGGTTCGACACTGAAGCTTTCTTT. The chain couples TRBV6-5 to TRBJ1-1; unclear D gene. The V gene's germline CDR1 is MNHEY and CDR2 SVGAGI. The CDR3 totals 11 residues. V gave up 10 bases and J gave up 3 bases, with 9 bases separating them.